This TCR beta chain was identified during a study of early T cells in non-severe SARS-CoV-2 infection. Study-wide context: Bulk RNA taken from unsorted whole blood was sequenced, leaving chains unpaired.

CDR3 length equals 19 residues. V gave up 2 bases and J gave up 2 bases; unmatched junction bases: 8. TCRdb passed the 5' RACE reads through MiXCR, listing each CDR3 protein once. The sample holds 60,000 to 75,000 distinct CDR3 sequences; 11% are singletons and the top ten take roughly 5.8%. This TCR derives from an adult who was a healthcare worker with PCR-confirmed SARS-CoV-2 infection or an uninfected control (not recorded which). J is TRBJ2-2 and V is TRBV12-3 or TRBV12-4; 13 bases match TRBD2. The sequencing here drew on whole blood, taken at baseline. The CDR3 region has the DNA TGTGCCAGCAGTTTACTTGGACTAGCGGGGGCACTAAACACCGGGGAGCTGTTTTTT. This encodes CASSLLGLAGALNTGELFF.